This T cell receptor beta chain came from a study of identifying expanded T cells in peripheral blood. Study-level points and caveats: Variance in clone template counts between two-week samples significantly increased with total template count across all healthy donors.

Clones were read by immunoSEQ multiplex PCR, and TCRdb kept only the in-frame ones, dropping some. The sample lists some 78,000 clones; 88% were seen once. As for this clone: Its target is not known.

This CDR3 has 15 amino acids. Trimming cost V 2 bases and J 4 bases; bases outside gene matches: 3. The germline V gene encodes CDR1 SGHNT and CDR2 YYREEE (reference sequence). V gene TRBV5-4 combines with J gene TRBJ1-4; 9 bases are a match to TRBD1. This receptor was identified in a person aged 18 to 70 in good health. Material for sequencing was blood. The CDR3 here is CASSFGTGLNEKLFF. In nucleotides, the CDR3 is TGTGCCAGCAGCTTCGGGACAGGGCTTAATGAAAAACTGTTTTTT.